These T cell receptor beta chains were read from a single sample in a study of T cell responses to AZD1222 COVID-19 vaccine. The protocol was immunoSEQ multiplex PCR, while the TCRdb copy is restricted to in-frame clones and leaves out a portion. The sample includes 95,000 to 120,000 clones, about 87% seen only once; the top ten take approximately 6.9%. Sequenced material: peripheral blood, taken 28 days after the second AZD1222 dose. These receptors were obtained from an adult who received the AZD1222 COVID-19 vaccine. Each CDR3 is given with its conserved first and last residue. The D gene is left open where the match is weak. Clone size is stated in some rows and not others, as once, few, many or a class when expanded.

d_call | j_call | v_call | clone_size | cdr3_aa | cdr3_nt
- | TRBJ1-6 | TRBV5-1 | - | CASSVYGTKDADSPLHF | TGCGCCAGCAGCGTATACGGGACGAAGGACGCAGATTCACCCCTCCACTTT
- | TRBJ2-5 | TRBV4-3 | - | CASSQDQGTRETQYF | TGCGCCAGCAGCCAAGATCAGGGGACGAGAGAGACCCAGTACTTC
- | TRBJ2-7 | TRBV28 | - | CASSFSFAASISTF | TGTGCCAGCAGTTTTTCATTCGCGGCCTCGATATCCACTTTC
- | TRBJ2-5 | TRBV3-1/TRBV3-2 | - | CASSQEDRQETQYF | TGTGCCAGCAGCCAAGAGGACAGACAAGAGACCCAGTACTTC
- | TRBJ1-3 | TRBV19 | - | CASIEKAYGNTIYF | TGTGCCAGTATAGAGAAGGCCTACGGAAACACCATATATTTT
- | TRBJ1-1 | TRBV7-3 | few | CASSLSATNTEAFF | TGTGCCAGCAGCTTAAGCGCGACGAACACTGAAGCTTTCTTT
- | TRBJ1-2 | TRBV10-3 | - | CAISDQGTYGYTF | TGTGCCATCAGTGATCAGGGGACCTATGGCTACACCTTC
- | TRBJ1-1 | TRBV5-1 | - | CASSRDLNTEAFF | TGCGCCAGCAGCCGAGACCTGAACACTGAAGCTTTCTTT
- | TRBJ1-5 | TRBV27 | once | CASSWTPNQPQHF | TGTGCCAGCAGTTGGACCCCCAATCAGCCCCAGCATTTT
TRBD2 | TRBJ2-1 | TRBV5-1 | - | CASSLDTAGAPYNEQFF | TGCGCCAGCAGCTTGGATACAGCGGGGGCCCCATACAATGAGCAGTTCTTC
- | TRBJ1-2 | TRBV5-4 | - | CASSFLLPRSYGYTF | TGTGCCAGCAGCTTTCTCCTACCTCGATCCTATGGCTACACCTTC
- | TRBJ2-3 | TRBV27 | - | CASSLSYSNTQYF | TGTGCCAGCAGTTTATCGTACAGCAATACGCAGTATTTT
TRBD1 | TRBJ2-7 | TRBV18 | - | CASSQGTGNSYEQYF | TGTGCCAGCTCCCAGGGGACAGGAAACTCCTACGAGCAGTACTTC
TRBD2 | TRBJ2-3 | TRBV4-3 | - | CASSLSGVGTDTQYF | TGCGCCAGCAGCCTGAGCGGGGTGGGCACAGATACGCAGTATTTT
- | TRBJ1-3 | TRBV7-2 | - | CASSPRRGDTVYSGNTIYF | TGTGCCAGCAGCCCTCGGAGAGGGGATACAGTATACTCTGGAAACACCATATATTTT
TRBD1 | TRBJ2-7 | TRBV19 | once | CASRGTAAYEQYF | TGTGCCAGCCGAGGGACAGCTGCCTACGAGCAGTACTTC
- | TRBJ1-4 | TRBV5-1 | - | CASSRTAGSEKLFF | TGCGCCAGCAGCAGGACGGCGGGGAGTGAAAAACTGTTTTTT
TRBD1 | TRBJ1-4 | TRBV5-6 | few | CASSSYRGLDEKLFF | TGTGCCAGCAGCTCATACAGGGGGCTTGATGAAAAACTGTTTTTT
- | TRBJ2-1 | TRBV12-3/TRBV12-4 | - | CASSLSAGIEQFF | TGTGCCAGCAGTTTATCTGCGGGGATTGAGCAGTTCTTC
- | TRBJ1-3 | TRBV4-3 | - | CASSPRDNSGNTIYF | TGCGCCAGCAGCCCACGGGACAACTCTGGAAACACCATATATTTT
- | TRBJ2-7 | TRBV29-1 | - | CSVEDLRLRRAPEQYF | TGCAGCGTTGAAGATCTTCGGCTGCGGCGGGCCCCGGAGCAGTACTTC
- | TRBJ2-7 | TRBV6-1 | - | CASSEEGFIYEQYF | TGTGCCAGCAGTGAGGAGGGCTTTATCTACGAACAGTACTTC
- | TRBJ2-1 | TRBV29-1 | - | CSVGGDWNEQFF | TGCAGCGTTGGGGGGGACTGGAATGAGCAGTTCTTC
TRBD2 | TRBJ2-7 | TRBV25-1 | - | CASSEGGGVAYEQYF | TGTGCCAGCAGTGAGGGTGGGGGGGTGGCCTACGAGCAGTACTTC
- | TRBJ1-2 | TRBV29-1 | - | CSVEDRRGNYGYTF | TGCAGCGTTGAAGATCGACGGGGTAACTATGGCTACACCTTC
- | TRBJ1-1 | TRBV7-2 | - | CASSSLQGGYTEAFF | TGTGCCAGCAGCTCACTCCAGGGAGGGTACACTGAAGCTTTCTTT
TRBD2 | TRBJ2-1 | TRBV19 | - | CASSPSGGRVMGEQFF | TGTGCCAGTAGTCCTAGCGGGGGGCGGGTGATGGGTGAGCAGTTCTTC
- | TRBJ1-1 | TRBV6-5 | - | CASSYSGPMNTEAFF | TGTGCCAGCAGTTATTCCGGACCCATGAACACTGAAGCTTTCTTT
TRBD2 | TRBJ2-1 | TRBV29-1 | - | CSVRSSGVYNEQFF | TGCAGCGTTAGGTCTAGCGGGGTATACAATGAGCAGTTCTTC
TRBD1 | TRBJ2-3 | TRBV7-2 | - | CASTSIPGQGTDTQYF | TGTGCCAGCACCTCAATTCCGGGACAGGGCACAGATACGCAGTATTTT
- | TRBJ2-5 | TRBV28 | - | CASRRAQETQYF | TGTGCCAGCCGGAGAGCCCAAGAGACCCAGTACTTC
- | TRBJ2-7 | TRBV5-4 | - | CASSAWTEYEQYF | TGTGCCAGCAGCGCTTGGACTGAGTACGAGCAGTACTTC
- | TRBJ1-2 | TRBV20-1 | - | CSARGLYGYTF | TGCAGTGCTAGAGGCCTATATGGCTACACCTTC
- | TRBJ2-5 | TRBV4-3 | once | CASSQVWKGAETQYF | TGCGCCAGCAGCCAAGTTTGGAAAGGCGCAGAGACCCAGTACTTC
TRBD1 | TRBJ1-4 | TRBV5-1 | - | CASSLGTGSEKLFF | TGCGCCAGCAGCCTGGGGACAGGGAGTGAAAAACTGTTTTTT
- | TRBJ1-5 | TRBV6-2/TRBV6-3 | few | CASSYTSGSDQPQHF | TGTGCCAGCAGTTATACGTCAGGGTCGGATCAGCCCCAGCATTTT
TRBD1 | TRBJ2-7 | TRBV27 | - | CASSLSTGGYEQYF | TGTGCCAGCAGCCTATCGACAGGGGGGTACGAGCAGTACTTC
TRBD2 | TRBJ2-2 | TRBV2 | - | CASSEPAGGHTGELFF | TGTGCCAGCAGTGAGCCCGCGGGGGGCCACACCGGGGAGCTGTTTTTT
TRBD1 | TRBJ1-2 | TRBV6-5 | - | CASSSGGDYGYTF | TGTGCCAGCAGCTCAGGGGGGGACTATGGCTACACCTTC
TRBD1 | TRBJ1-4 | TRBV7-9 | - | CASSPPDRGSEKLFF | TGTGCCAGCAGCCCTCCGGACAGGGGTTCTGAAAAACTGTTTTTT
- | TRBJ1-3 | TRBV7-3 | - | CASSLGKEGNTIYF | TGTGCCAGCAGCTTAGGCAAGGAAGGAAACACCATATATTTT
TRBD1 | TRBJ1-4 | TRBV4-3 | - | CASSQAPQGANEKLFF | TGCGCCAGCAGCCAAGCCCCACAGGGGGCAAATGAAAAACTGTTTTTT
- | TRBJ1-2 | TRBV29-1 | - | CSVRTATNYGYTF | TGCAGCGTCAGGACAGCTACTAACTATGGCTACACCTTC
- | TRBJ1-2 | TRBV12-3/TRBV12-4 | - | CASSLDTNYGYTF | TGTGCCAGCAGTTTGGACACTAACTATGGCTACACCTTC
- | TRBJ1-5 | TRBV28 | once | CASSSTRDSLSNQPQHF | TGTGCCAGCAGTAGTACCCGGGACTCTCTGAGCAATCAGCCCCAGCATTTT
- | TRBJ2-7 | TRBV9 | - | CASSALGTDSYEQYF | TGTGCCAGCAGCGCCCTCGGGACTGATAGCTACGAGCAGTACTTC
TRBD1 | TRBJ2-1 | TRBV5-1 | - | CASSRDSNEQFF | TGCGCCAGCAGCCGGGACAGCAATGAGCAGTTCTTC
- | TRBJ1-1 | TRBV7-3 | - | CASSLGSGNTEAFF | TGTGCCAGCAGCTTAGGGTCAGGGAACACTGAAGCTTTCTTT
TRBD1 | TRBJ2-3 | TRBV7-7 | - | CASSPGQGFTDTQYF | TGTGCCAGCAGCCCGGGACAGGGATTCACAGATACGCAGTATTTT
- | TRBJ2-7 | TRBV2 | - | CASTRDLMYYEQYF | TGTGCCAGCACCCGGGATTTAATGTACTACGAGCAGTACTTC
- | TRBJ2-2 | TRBV4-2 | few | CASSQDRGPGELFF | TGTGCCAGCAGCCAAGATCGGGGCCCCGGGGAGCTGTTTTTT
- | TRBJ1-6 | TRBV27 | many | CASSYTGNSPLHF | TGTGCCAGCAGTTATACTGGTAATTCACCCCTCCACTTT
- | TRBJ2-7 | TRBV7-9 | - | CASSLGTGTYEQYF | TGTGCCAGCAGCTTAGGGACCGGGACCTACGAGCAGTACTTC
- | TRBJ2-3 | TRBV2 | - | CASSQMGGSTDTQYF | TGTGCCAGCAGCCAGATGGGTGGGAGCACAGATACGCAGTATTTT